Shown below are 13 T cell receptor beta chains from a single sample sequenced in a study of T cell repertoires in cytomegalovirus infection (dated by TCRdb to about 2019). Sequencing instrument: Illumina HiSeq 1500. Using fastp trimming at Q25 and MiXCR clonotype assembly, TCRdb reanalyzed the public sequencing data and kept in-frame beta chains. Each entry merges the rows of one CDR3 protein and shows their most common DNA and genes. The sample has about 180,000 distinct CDR3 sequences on record, about 17% of them singletons. About 23% of the sample rests with the top ten. The sequenced sample consisted of CD8+ T cells from PBMCs. These receptor sequences come from a human donor in good health (CMV status not recorded). Some clones in this sample may be carry-over from other donors' samples.

Notes on this clonotype: At one end, the junction sequence differs from germline, possibly due to a read error. This chain uses TRBV10-3 with TRBJ2-3; 10 bases map to TRBD2. The germline gives CDR1 ENHRY, CDR2 SYGVKD. The CDR3 runs 17 residues. The DNA of the CDR3 is TGTGCCATCAGGAATAGCGGGGGGTTATCTAGCAGAGATACGCAGTATTTT. It yields the protein CAIRNSGGLSSRDTQYF.

The chain has TRBV29-1 and TRBJ1-5, with 10 positions matching TRBD1. This CDR3 has 17 amino acids. With 6 bases clipped from V and 2 bases from J, the junction kept 13 bases outside the gene matches. Germline CDR1 and CDR2: SQVTM and ANQGSEA. The CDR3 DNA reads TGCAGCGTATCGGAAAACGACAGGGGGCTAGGCAATCAGCCCCAGCATTTT. This encodes CSVSENDRGLGNQPQHF.

The rearrangement links TRBV29-1 to TRBJ1-2, with 9 positions matching TRBD1. The CDR3 runs 13 residues. Germline values: CDR1 SQVTM, CDR2 ANQGSEA. J was trimmed by 4 bases and V by 7 bases; bases with no gene match: 7. The CDR3 DNA reads TGCAGCGGTACAGGGGGCACTGGCTATGGCTACACCTTC. Protein: CSGTGGTGYGYTF.

J is TRBJ1-2 and V is TRBV9; TRBD1 agrees at 9 bases. This CDR3 is built from 16 residues. V dropped 3 bases and J dropped 4; count of bases not matched to a gene: 10. From germline, CDR1 is SGDLS and CDR2 YYNGEE. The CDR3 nucleotides are TGTGCCAGCAGCGAGGGAGCGGGACAGGGCATCTATGGCTACACCTTC. Translating gives CASSEGAGQGIYGYTF. Together with reference TRBV9 and TRBJ1-2, the CDR3 gives the full variable domain: DSGVTQTPKHLITATGQRVTLRCSPRSGDLSVYWYQQSLDQGLQFLIQYYNGEERAKGNILERFSAQQFPDLHSELNLSSLELGDSALYFCASSEGAGQGIYGYTFGSGTRLTVV.

V usage is TRBV5-5 and J usage is TRBJ2-2; D uncertain. Germline V gives CDR1 SGHKS, CDR2 YYEKEE (reference sequence). CDR3 length equals 13 residues. V was trimmed by 5 bases and J by 3 bases, leaving 8 bases between them. The CDR3 sequence is CASRPWDTGELFF. For the CDR3, the DNA is TGTGCCAGCAGACCATGGGACACCGGGGAGCTGTTTTTT.

CDR3 sequence reads: CASLQGAQPQHF. The CDR3 DNA follows: TGTGCCAGCCTTCAGGGGGCGCAGCCCCAGCATTTT. The chain combines TRBV28 with TRBJ1-5; 8 nucleotides line up with TRBD1. Trimming took 8 bases from V and 7 from J; bases not matched to a gene: 4. The CDR3 extends over 12 amino acids. Germline loops: CDR1 MDHEN, CDR2 SYDVKM.

The chain carries TRBV10-3 and TRBJ1-1, with D unclear. V lost 7 bases and J 10 bases, leaving 13 bases between the germline ends. Germline CDR1 ENHRY, CDR2 SYGVKD. This CDR3 has 11 residues. The CDR3 region is CAITDSRAAFF. In DNA form, the CDR3 reads TGTGCCATCACTGACTCGCGAGCAGCTTTCTTT.

The gene calls are TRBV7-6 and TRBJ1-4, with D possibly matching TRBD1 (6 bases). Germline V gene lookup returns CDR1 SGHVS and CDR2 FNYEAQ. Trimming removed 4 bases at V and 3 bases at J, with 15 bases between. The CDR3 runs 16 residues. In DNA, the CDR3 is TGTGCCAGCAGCTCCAGCAGGGGACCCTCTAATGAAAAACTGTTTTTT. It yields the protein CASSSSRGPSNEKLFF. Full variable domain (outside the CDR3, taken from reference TRBV7-6 and TRBJ1-4): GAGVSQSPRYKVTKRGQDVALRCDPISGHVSLYWYRQALGQGPEFLTYFNYEAQQDKSGLPNDRFSAERPEGSISTLTIQRTEQRDSAMYRCASSSSRGPSNEKLFFGSGTQLSVL.

A few counts support this clonotype. The junction differs from germline at one of its ends, possibly a read error. The chain employs TRBV7-2 and TRBJ2-6; D unresolved. Germline CDR1 reads SGHTA; CDR2 reads FQGNSA. The CDR3 is 14 residues long. CDR3 bases: TGTGCCCCCGGCTGGGTCTCTGGGACCAACGTCCTGACTTTC. Its translation is CAPGWVSGTNVLTF.

Worth noting for this clonotype: Possible read error: a much larger clone is one base away. CDR3 sequence: CASSLDHEQYF. Written as DNA, the CDR3 is TGTGCCAGCAGCTTAGACCACGAGCAGTACTTC. The J gene is TRBJ2-7, the V gene TRBV7-6; D is unresolved. This CDR3 has 11 residues. Germline CDR1 SGHVS, CDR2 FNYEAQ. V lost 1 base and J 5 bases, leaving 3 bases between the germline ends. Supplemented by reference TRBV7-6 and TRBJ2-7, the full variable domain reads GAGVSQSPRYKVTKRGQDVALRCDPISGHVSLYWYRQALGQGPEFLTYFNYEAQQDKSGLPNDRFSAERPEGSISTLTIQRTEQRDSAMYRCASSLDHEQYFGPGTRLTVT.

This clonotype showed up just a few times. The chain combines TRBV7-8 with TRBJ2-7; maybe TRBD1 (5 bases). Germline-derived CDR1 and CDR2 are SGHVS and FQNEAQ. The V and J ends lost 8 bases and 2 bases respectively, with 10 bases between them. This CDR3 is 12 amino acids long. The CDR3 spells CASGRAAYEQYF. CDR3 nucleotide sequence: TGTGCCAGCGGCAGGGCCGCCTACGAGCAGTACTTC.

The rearrangement uses TRBV25-1 and TRBJ1-4; D is undetermined. Trimming cost V 4 bases and J 2 bases, with 11 bases left between them. The CDR3 spans 15 residues. CDR1 is MGHDK and CDR2 is SYGVNS in the germline V gene. The DNA of the CDR3 is TGTGCCAGCAGTGCTGTCAAGATCACTAATGAAAAACTGTTTTTT. Translated: CASSAVKITNEKLFF. Filled out from reference TRBV25-1 and TRBJ1-4, the complete variable domain reads EADIYQTPRYLVIGTGKKITLECSQTMGHDKMYWYQQDPGMELHLIHYSYGVNSTEKGDLSSESTVSRIRTEHFPLTLESARPSHTSQYLCASSAVKITNEKLFFGSGTQLSVL.

This rearrangement joins TRBV5-6 to TRBJ2-2, with TRBD2 matching over 7 bases. The trim removed 0 bases at V and 6 bases at J, leaving 5 bases unmatched. The CDR3 length is 15 residues. In germline, CDR1 is SGHDT, CDR2 YYEEEE. CDR3 sequence: CASSLGAAGPGELFF. DNA for the CDR3: TGTGCCAGCAGCTTGGGGGCAGCGGGACCCGGGGAGCTGTTTTTT.